This T cell receptor beta chain was found in a study of OX40 agonist ivuxolimab in advanced cancers. Study in general: Patients were treated with intravenous ivuxolimab, dosed at 0.01 to 10 mg/kg and infused every 2 weeks.

Clones were sequenced by immunoSEQ multiplex PCR, and TCRdb holds only the in-frame ones, with some missing. Of around 10,000 clones listed, approximately 78% were seen once; the top ten hold under 25%. In regard to this clone: Its antigen is still unknown.

Overall study findings and caveats: Researchers did not establish what antigens the expanded peripheral T cells target.

The CDR3 loop spans 12 amino acids. The germline gives CDR1 GTSNPN, CDR2 SVGIG (reference sequence). V was pared by 8 bases and J by 5 bases, with 15 bases between. Blood samples were obtained at baseline, cycle 4 day 1, and cycle 7 day 1. Specimen: CD4+ or CD8+ T cells sorted from blood, collected in a trial of the OX40 agonist ivuxolimab. The source of this sequence is an adult with an advanced solid tumor such as melanoma, head and neck, liver or kidney cancer. This rearrangement joins TRBV30 to TRBJ2-5, with D possibly being TRBD1 (6 bases). The CDR3 DNA sequence: TGTGCCCTGGAGGTCCAGGGGGAGACCCAGTACTTC. This translates into CALEVQGETQYF.